This T cell receptor (beta chain) was found in a study of CD8+CD57+ T cells in acquired aplastic anemia. The CDR3 sequence is 14 residues long. The germline CDR1 and CDR2 sequences are SEHNR and FQNEAQ (reference sequence). With 1 base removed from V and 10 bases from J, the gap between germline ends came to 14 bases. Patients sequenced had flow cytometry evidence of CD8+CD57+ cell expansion. Genomic DNA provided the template from which TCR beta VDJ and CDR3 profiles were obtained. In TCRdb, the reads were re-called with MiXCR into one record per CDR3 protein. Of about 150,000 distinct CDR3 sequences listed, 40% to 65% are singletons. This clonotype was observed at least ten times.

The chain employs TRBV7-9 and TRBJ2-1; D perhaps matches TRBD2 (7 bases). The specimen was sorted CD4+, CD8+, or CD8+CD57+ T cells (not recorded which) from PBMCs. The receptor was derived from a human donor with aplastic anemia. The CDR3 spells CASSLGGGLLEQFF. CDR3 bases: TGTGCCAGCAGCTTAGGGGGGGGCCTGTTAGAGCAGTTCTTC.